The 14 T cell receptor beta chains below come from one sample, sequenced in a study of shared clonotypes between healthy human individuals. Measured with immunoSEQ multiplex PCR; TCRdb has only the in-frame clones, and not every one. The data show over a million clones, roughly 75% seen once. The specimen sequenced was memory CD4+ T cells sorted from blood. Specified subset: CD45RA-negative fraction. The receptors stem from a man aged 18 to 35 in good health.

Regarding this clone: Other DNA sequences of this sample code for an identical CDR3. The V call is TRBV5-4, the J call TRBJ2-5; the match to TRBD1 covers 9 bases. Germline CDR1 is SGHNT and CDR2 is YYREEE (reference sequence). Trimming cost V 0 bases and J 5 bases; bases outside gene matches: 5. This CDR3 has 15 residues. CDR3 in amino acids: CASSLVGQGKETQYF. CDR3 sequence (DNA): TGTGCCAGCAGCTTGGTCGGACAGGGGAAGGAGACCCAGTACTTC.

V gene TRBV7-8 combines with J gene TRBJ1-4; 8 positions match TRBD1. CDR1 and CDR2 from the germline V gene are SGHVS and FQNEAQ. The trim removed 5 bases at V and 7 bases at J, leaving 12 bases unmatched. This CDR3 has 16 residues. The CDR3 is CASSPVGRGRGEKLFF. CDR3 sequence (DNA): TGTGCCAGCAGCCCAGTTGGCAGGGGGCGGGGTGAAAAACTGTTTTTT. The complete variable domain, with remaining parts taken from reference TRBV7-8 and TRBJ1-4, reads GAGVSQSPRYKVAKRGQDVALRCDPISGHVSLFWYQQALGQGPEFLTYFQNEAQLDKSGLPSDRFFAERPEGSVSTLKIQRTQQEDSAVYLCASSPVGRGRGEKLFFGSGTQLSVL.

This chain links TRBV6-1 with TRBJ1-6; D remains unclear. Between the trimmed V and J ends, which lost 7 bases and 7 bases, there was a span of 17 bases. The CDR3 consists of 15 residues. Per germline, CDR1 MNHNS and CDR2 SASEGT. CDR3 loop: CASILTRVPNSPLHF. CDR3 bases: TGTGCCAGCATCCTAACCCGGGTGCCCAATTCACCCCTCCACTTT.

The chain uses TRBV28 and TRBJ1-1, with D possibly matching TRBD1 (6 bases). This CDR3 is built from 13 residues. The germline V and J ends were trimmed by 4 bases and 4 bases, with 10 bases remaining between them. The germline V gene encodes CDR1 MDHEN and CDR2 SYDVKM. In DNA, the CDR3 is TGTGCCAGCAGTTGGGGGGGGCTCACTGAAGCTTTCTTT. It specifies CASSWGGLTEAFF.

The rearrangement links TRBV27 to TRBJ2-7, with TRBD2 matching 12 bases. The CDR3 sequence is 14 residues long. J lost 11 bases, V lost 7 bases, and 12 bases had no gene match. CDR1 is MNHEY and CDR2 is SMNVEV in the germline V gene (reference sequence). The CDR3 sequence is CASTSGLAGSKEYF. DNA for the CDR3: TGTGCCAGCACTTCCGGACTAGCGGGAAGCAAGGAGTACTTC.

There are a few counts of this clone. At the DNA level, this CDR3 is encoded by other sequences in the same sample as well. The rearrangement joins TRBV6-1 to TRBJ1-3; no reliable D call. Per the germline V gene, CDR1 is MNHNS and CDR2 is SASEGT. The CDR3 spans 16 residues. V was clipped by 2 bases and J by 0 bases, with 11 bases between them. CDR3 sequence reads: CASSESDGFSGNTIYF. The CDR3 nucleotides read TGTGCCAGCAGTGAATCGGACGGCTTCTCTGGAAACACCATATATTTT.

This chain links TRBV4-1 with TRBJ1-2; D ambiguous. Germline V gene data show CDR1 as MGHRA and CDR2 as YSYEKL. The CDR3 length is 18 residues. V was clipped by 2 bases and J by 6 bases, with 25 bases between them. In DNA, the CDR3 is TGCGCCAGCAGCCAATTCCTAGCGGGCGCGGCTGGGAAAGATGGCTACACCTTC. Encoded protein: CASSQFLAGAAGKDGYTF.

Notes on this clone: The junction departs from the called germline gene at one end, perhaps through a read error. This chain connects TRBV9 to TRBJ2-7, with 10 bases matching TRBD1. The CDR3 is 11 amino acids. The germline V gene encodes CDR1 SGDLS and CDR2 YYNGEE. CDR3 nucleotide sequence: TGTGCCAGCAGCGCCCCCGGGACAGGGGTATTC. Translation: CASSAPGTGVF.

A word on this clone: Only one base separates this from a far larger clonotype, so it likely reflects a read error. The V call is TRBV30, the J call TRBJ2-7; possibly TRBD1 for D (6 bases). Per the germline V gene, CDR1 is GTSNPN and CDR2 is SVGIG (reference sequence). V shed 0 bases and J shed 9 bases, with 12 bases lying between them. This CDR3 is 12 amino acids long. The CDR3 region is CAWSVEARGQYF. The CDR3 DNA reads as TGTGCCTGGAGTGTAGAGGCCAGGGGGCAGTACTTC.

The rearrangement links TRBV11-2 to TRBJ1-2; D not resolved. The CDR3 extends over 14 amino acids. Trimming took off 0 bases at V and 8 bases at J, with 13 bases between the two ends. Germline lookup yields CDR1 SGHAT and CDR2 FQNNGV. CDR3: CASSLDALYEGYTF. CDR3 nucleotide sequence: TGTGCCAGCAGCTTAGATGCCCTCTACGAGGGCTACACCTTC. The whole variable domain, remainder taken from reference TRBV11-2 and TRBJ1-2, is EAGVAQSPRYKIIEKRQSVAFWCNPISGHATLYWYQQILGQGPKLLIQFQNNGVVDDSQLPKDRFSAERLKGVDSTLKIQPAKLEDSAVYLCASSLDALYEGYTFGSGTRLTVV.

In this sample, this clone turned up a few times. This chain uses TRBV5-1 with TRBJ2-7; D tentatively reads TRBD1 or TRBD2 (5 bases each). The CDR3 is 15 residues long. Germline assignment: CDR1 SGHRS and CDR2 YFSETQ. V lost 3 bases and J lost 2, with 15 bases in between. The CDR3 DNA is TGCGCCAGCAGCTCTAACGTCGGGGCAACCTACGAGCAGTACTTC. Protein product: CASSSNVGATYEQYF.

The chain has TRBV6-1 and TRBJ1-5; no definite D call. The V and J ends lost 3 bases and 9 bases respectively, with 15 bases between them. Germline V gene lookup returns CDR1 MNHNS and CDR2 SASEGT. The CDR3 length is 14 residues. This CDR3 is CASSDRPEKRPQHF. DNA of the CDR3: TGTGCCAGCAGTGATAGACCGGAAAAGCGGCCCCAGCATTTT.

The chain employs TRBV9 and TRBJ1-1; a weak D match, TRBD1 (6 bases). Trimming removed 0 bases at V and 4 bases at J, with 16 bases between. Germline lookup yields CDR1 SGDLS and CDR2 YYNGEE. CDR3 length equals 16 residues. The CDR3 DNA reads as TGTGCCAGCAGCGTAGGTGAGGGGGTGGTCGGCACTGAAGCTTTCTTT. This encodes CASSVGEGVVGTEAFF.

V is TRBV6-1 and J is TRBJ2-7; the D gene is possibly TRBD1 (6 bases). The CDR3 has 14 amino acids. The germline gives CDR1 MNHNS, CDR2 SASEGT. Deletions cut 6 bases from V and 2 bases from J, with 14 bases between. In nucleotides, the CDR3 is TGTGCCAGCAGGCAACAGGGCTTCGCCTACGAGCAGTACTTC. Translated: CASRQQGFAYEQYF.